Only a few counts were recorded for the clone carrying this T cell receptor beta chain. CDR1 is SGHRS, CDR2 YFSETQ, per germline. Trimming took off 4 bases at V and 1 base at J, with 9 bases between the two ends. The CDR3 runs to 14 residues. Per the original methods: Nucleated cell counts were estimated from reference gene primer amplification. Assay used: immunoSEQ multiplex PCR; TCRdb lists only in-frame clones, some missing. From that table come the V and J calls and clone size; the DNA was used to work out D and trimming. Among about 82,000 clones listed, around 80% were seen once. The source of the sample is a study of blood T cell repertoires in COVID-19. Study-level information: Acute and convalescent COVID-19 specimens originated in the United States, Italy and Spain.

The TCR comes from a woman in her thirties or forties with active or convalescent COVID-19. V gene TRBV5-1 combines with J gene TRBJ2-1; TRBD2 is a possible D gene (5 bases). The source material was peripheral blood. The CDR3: CASSGSGSYNEQFF. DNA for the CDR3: TGCGCCAGCAGCGGGAGCGGATCCTACAATGAGCAGTTCTTC.